One and the same sample provided the 9 T cell receptor beta chains below, sequenced in a study of radiation and T cells in renal cell carcinoma. Time point specified: blood 2 weeks post-SBRT. Treatment specified: 15 Gy SBRT to primary tumor, nephrectomy 4 weeks later. The repertoire was sequenced with immunoSEQ multiplex PCR; TCRdb's copy has only in-frame clones and lacks some. The sample consists of some 120,000 clones, roughly four fifths of them appearing once. The material was blood, obtained from a patient whose treatment included radiotherapy and nephrectomy. All receptors come from a woman aged 55-69 years with renal cell carcinoma.

V and J are TRBV7-3 and TRBJ1-1; D not certain. Germline V gives CDR1 SGHTA, CDR2 FQGTGA. The CDR3 consists of 13 residues. V was shortened by 3 bases and J by 1 base, with 6 bases between the two germline ends. Here the CDR3 reads CASSFGSNTEAFF. The DNA for the CDR3 is TGTGCCAGCAGCTTTGGTTCGAACACTGAAGCTTTCTTT.

The V and J genes are TRBV11-2 and TRBJ1-2; D remains ambiguous. Between the trimmed V and J ends, which lost 0 bases and 4 bases, there was a span of 9 bases. This CDR3 region has 14 residues. CDR1 SGHAT and CDR2 FQNNGV come from the germline V gene. CDR3 protein: CASSLEVRAYGYTF. CDR3 bases: TGTGCCAGCAGCTTAGAGGTTAGGGCCTATGGCTACACCTTC. Full variable domain (rest looked up from reference TRBV11-2 and TRBJ1-2): EAGVAQSPRYKIIEKRQSVAFWCNPISGHATLYWYQQILGQGPKLLIQFQNNGVVDDSQLPKDRFSAERLKGVDSTLKIQPAKLEDSAVYLCASSLEVRAYGYTFGSGTRLTVV.

The chain uses TRBV11-3 and TRBJ2-1; 9 bases map to TRBD2. The CDR3 extends over 17 amino acids. Germline V gives CDR1 SGHNT, CDR2 YENEEA. V was pared by 0 bases and J by 3 bases, with 6 bases of the junction left unmatched. The CDR3 region is CASSLDSLAGYYNEQFF. The CDR3 region has the DNA TGTGCCAGCAGCTTAGATTCTCTAGCGGGATACTACAATGAGCAGTTCTTC.

This chain connects TRBV9 to TRBJ2-7, with D unresolved. V was shortened by 0 bases and J by 2 bases, with 9 bases between the two germline ends. CDR3 size: 14 residues. The germline CDR1 and CDR2 sequences are SGDLS and YYNGEE. This CDR3 is CASSVEVGPYEQYF. In nucleotides, the CDR3 is TGTGCCAGCAGCGTAGAGGTAGGCCCCTACGAGCAGTACTTC. The whole variable domain, filled in from reference TRBV9 and TRBJ2-7, reads DSGVTQTPKHLITATGQRVTLRCSPRSGDLSVYWYQQSLDQGLQFLIQYYNGEERAKGNILERFSAQQFPDLHSELNLSSLELGDSALYFCASSVEVGPYEQYFGPGTRLTVT.

The sample holds many counts of this clone. The chain couples TRBV18 to TRBJ2-7; D gene uncertain. The V end lost 1 base, the J end lost 3 bases, and 10 bases lay between the germline ends. Germline V gene sequence: CDR1 KGHSH, CDR2 LQKENI. This CDR3 is built from 14 residues. The CDR3 DNA reads as TGTGCCAGCTCACCACAAAAGGACGGCTACGAGCAGTACTTC. Translated, it gives CASSPQKDGYEQYF.

V and J are TRBV7-9 and TRBJ1-5; 7 bases map to TRBD1. Germline values: CDR1 SEHNR, CDR2 FQNEAQ (reference sequence). This CDR3 comprises 15 residues. Trimming cost V 5 bases and J 7 bases; bases outside gene matches: 11. CDR3 nucleotide sequence: TGTGCCAGCAGCGCATATGACAGGGATGGACAGCCCCAGCATTTT. Amino acids: CASSAYDRDGQPQHF.

This clone was observed at least ten times. The chain links TRBV10-3 to TRBJ1-2; D is possibly TRBD1 (6 bases). The germline V gene has CDR1 ENHRY and CDR2 SYGVKD. This CDR3 spans 14 amino acids. Trimming stripped 7 bases from V and 8 bases from J, with 20 bases between. The CDR3 spells CAITQGTDKRGYTF. The CDR3 DNA follows: TGTGCCATCACCCAGGGGACCGATAAGCGCGGCTACACCTTC.

The chain uses TRBV6-5 and TRBJ1-1; D ambiguous. The CDR3 has 14 amino acids. Trimming shortened V by 0 bases and J by 1 base, and 6 bases separated the two germline ends. Germline-derived CDR1 and CDR2 are MNHEY and SVGAGI. In DNA, the CDR3 is TGTGCCAGCAGTTACTCTCCGGGGAACACTGAAGCTTTCTTT. The encoded protein is CASSYSPGNTEAFF.

This clone was seen once. The rearrangement links TRBV7-3 to TRBJ1-2; the D gene is possibly TRBD1 (5 bases). The V gene lost 5 bases and the J gene lost 3 bases, with 10 bases spanning the gap. The CDR3 is made up of 13 amino acids. CDR1 is SGHTA and CDR2 is FQGTGA in the germline V gene. The CDR3 loop is CASSPGGYYGYTF. The CDR3 DNA sequence: TGTGCCAGCAGCCCGGGGGGTTACTATGGCTACACCTTC.